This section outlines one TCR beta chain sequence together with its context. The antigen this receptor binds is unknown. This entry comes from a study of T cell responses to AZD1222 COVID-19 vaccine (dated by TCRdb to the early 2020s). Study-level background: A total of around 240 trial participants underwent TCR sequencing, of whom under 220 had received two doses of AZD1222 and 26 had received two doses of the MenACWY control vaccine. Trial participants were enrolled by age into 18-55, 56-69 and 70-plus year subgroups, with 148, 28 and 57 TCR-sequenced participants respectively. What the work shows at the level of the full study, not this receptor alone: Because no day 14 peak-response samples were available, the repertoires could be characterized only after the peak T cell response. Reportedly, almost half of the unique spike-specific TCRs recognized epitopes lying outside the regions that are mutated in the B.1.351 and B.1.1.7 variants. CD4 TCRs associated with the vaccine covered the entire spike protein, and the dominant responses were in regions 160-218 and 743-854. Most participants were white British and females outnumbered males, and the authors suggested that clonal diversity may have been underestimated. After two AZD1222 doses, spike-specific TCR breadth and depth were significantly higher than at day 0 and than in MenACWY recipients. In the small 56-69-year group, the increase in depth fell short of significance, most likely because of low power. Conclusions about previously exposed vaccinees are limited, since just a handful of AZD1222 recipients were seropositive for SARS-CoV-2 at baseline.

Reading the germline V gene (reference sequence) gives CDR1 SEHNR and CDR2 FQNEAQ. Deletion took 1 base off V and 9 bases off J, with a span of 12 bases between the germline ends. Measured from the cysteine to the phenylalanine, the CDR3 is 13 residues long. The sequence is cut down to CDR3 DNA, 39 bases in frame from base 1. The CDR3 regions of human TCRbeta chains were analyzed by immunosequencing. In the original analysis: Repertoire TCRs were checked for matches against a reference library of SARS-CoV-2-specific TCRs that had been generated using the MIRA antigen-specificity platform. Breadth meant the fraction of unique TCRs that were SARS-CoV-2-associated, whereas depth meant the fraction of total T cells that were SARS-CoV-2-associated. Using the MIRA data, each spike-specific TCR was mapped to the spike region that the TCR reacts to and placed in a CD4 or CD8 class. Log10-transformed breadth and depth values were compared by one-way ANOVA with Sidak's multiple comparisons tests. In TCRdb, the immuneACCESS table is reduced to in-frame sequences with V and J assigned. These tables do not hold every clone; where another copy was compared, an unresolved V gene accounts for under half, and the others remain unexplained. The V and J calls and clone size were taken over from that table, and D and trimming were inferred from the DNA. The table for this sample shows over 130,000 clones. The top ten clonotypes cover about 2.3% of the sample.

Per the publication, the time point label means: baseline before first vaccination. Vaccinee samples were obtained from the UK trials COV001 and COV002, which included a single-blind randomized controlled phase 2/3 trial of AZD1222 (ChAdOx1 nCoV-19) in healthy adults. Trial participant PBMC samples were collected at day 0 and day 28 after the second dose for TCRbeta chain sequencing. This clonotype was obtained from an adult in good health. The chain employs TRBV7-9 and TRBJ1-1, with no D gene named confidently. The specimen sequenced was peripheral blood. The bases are TGTGCCAGCAGCTTAGAGCCAGATCGTCAAGCTTTCTTT. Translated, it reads CASSLEPDRQAFF.